In its sample, the clone carrying this T cell receptor (beta chain) was seen a few times. Its antigen is currently unknown. The data stem from a study of T cells in Graves' hyperthyroidism and ophthalmopathy. Study observations and caveats: A 13 V-J model separated ophthalmopathy from stable hyperthyroidism. Median prediction lead before ophthalmopathy onset was 6.5 to 7 months with the model.

Uncontrolled infection, other autoimmune disease, pregnancy or lactation excluded patients. 10 ml fresh peripheral blood yielded the PBMCs. The germline V and J ends were trimmed by 0 bases and 6 bases, with 16 bases remaining between them. The CDR3 consists of 16 residues. Germline CDR1 SGDLS, CDR2 YYNGEE. Template material for amplifying TCR beta CDR3 regions consisted of RNA transcripts. The HTBI set primed first-round TCR CDR3 RT-PCR. TCRdb called the multiplex PCR reads again in MiXCR, with one record for every CDR3 protein. The table includes about 700,000 distinct CDR3 sequences, about 15% detected once.

The TCR comes from a young woman with Graves' hyperthyroidism. Sequencing was performed on blood. The gene calls are TRBV9 and TRBJ2-1; D may correspond to TRBD1 or TRBD2 (5 bases each). For the CDR3, the DNA is TGTGCCAGCAGCGTAGGAGGGGACCCGCGGAGCAATGAGCAGTTCTTC. Translation gives CASSVGGDPRSNEQFF. The entire variable domain, with the rest obtained from reference TRBV9 and TRBJ2-1, is as follows: DSGVTQTPKHLITATGQRVTLRCSPRSGDLSVYWYQQSLDQGLQFLIQYYNGEERAKGNILERFSAQQFPDLHSELNLSSLELGDSALYFCASSVGGDPRSNEQFFGPGTRLTVL.